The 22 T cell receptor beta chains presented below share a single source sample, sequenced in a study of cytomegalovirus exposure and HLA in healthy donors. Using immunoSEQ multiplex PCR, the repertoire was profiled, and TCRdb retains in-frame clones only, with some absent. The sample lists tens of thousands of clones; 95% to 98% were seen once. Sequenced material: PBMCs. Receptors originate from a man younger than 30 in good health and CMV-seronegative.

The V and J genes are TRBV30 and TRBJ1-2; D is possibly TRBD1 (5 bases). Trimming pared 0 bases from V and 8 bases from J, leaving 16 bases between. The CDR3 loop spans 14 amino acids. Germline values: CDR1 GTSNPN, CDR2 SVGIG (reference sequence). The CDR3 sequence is CAWSVAGSGVGYTF. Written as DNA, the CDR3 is TGTGCCTGGAGTGTCGCAGGGTCGGGGGTCGGCTACACCTTC.

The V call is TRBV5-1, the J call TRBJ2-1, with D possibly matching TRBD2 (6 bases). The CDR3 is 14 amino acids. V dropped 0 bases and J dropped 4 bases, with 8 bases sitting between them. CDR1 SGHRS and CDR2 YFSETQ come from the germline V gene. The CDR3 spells CASSLGLGYNEQFF. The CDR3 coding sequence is TGCGCCAGCAGCTTGGGACTAGGATACAATGAGCAGTTCTTC.

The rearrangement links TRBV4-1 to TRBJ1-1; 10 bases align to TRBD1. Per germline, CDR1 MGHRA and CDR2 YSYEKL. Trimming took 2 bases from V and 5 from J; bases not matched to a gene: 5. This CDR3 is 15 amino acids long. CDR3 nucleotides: TGCGCCAGCAGCCAAATAGGACAGGGGGGGACTGAAGCTTTCTTT. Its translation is CASSQIGQGGTEAFF.

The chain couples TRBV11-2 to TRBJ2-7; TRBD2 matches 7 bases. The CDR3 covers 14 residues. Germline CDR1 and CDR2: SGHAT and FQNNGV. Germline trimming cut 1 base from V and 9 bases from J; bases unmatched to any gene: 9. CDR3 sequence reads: CASSLAGTILMQYF. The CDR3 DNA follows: TGTGCCAGCAGCTTAGCCGGGACTATTCTCATGCAGTACTTC. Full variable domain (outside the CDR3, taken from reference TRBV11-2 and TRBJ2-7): EAGVAQSPRYKIIEKRQSVAFWCNPISGHATLYWYQQILGQGPKLLIQFQNNGVVDDSQLPKDRFSAERLKGVDSTLKIQPAKLEDSAVYLCASSLAGTILMQYFGPGTRLTVT.

The CDR3 DNA reads as TGTGCCAGCAGTCTGACAGGGTATGAGACCCAGTACTTC. Protein product: CASSLTGYETQYF. The chain is built from TRBV28 and TRBJ2-5, with TRBD1 identical over 7 bases. The germline gives CDR1 MDHEN, CDR2 SYDVKM. With 5 bases clipped from V and 5 bases from J, the junction kept 5 bases outside the gene matches. The CDR3 is 13 residues long.

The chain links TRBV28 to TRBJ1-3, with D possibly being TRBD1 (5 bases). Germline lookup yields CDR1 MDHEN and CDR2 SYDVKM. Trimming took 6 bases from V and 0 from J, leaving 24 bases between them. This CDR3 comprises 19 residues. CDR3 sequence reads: CASSPRTTDASNSGNTIYF. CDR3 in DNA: TGTGCCAGCAGCCCTCGAACGACAGACGCGTCCAACTCTGGAAACACCATATATTTT.

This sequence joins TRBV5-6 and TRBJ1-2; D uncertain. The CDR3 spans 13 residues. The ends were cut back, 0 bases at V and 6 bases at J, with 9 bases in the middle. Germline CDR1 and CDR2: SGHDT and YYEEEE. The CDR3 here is CASSLVAANGYTF. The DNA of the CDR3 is TGTGCCAGCAGCTTGGTGGCGGCTAATGGCTACACCTTC. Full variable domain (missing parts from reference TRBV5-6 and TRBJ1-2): DAGVTQSPTHLIKTRGQQVTLRCSPKSGHDTVSWYQQALGQGPQFIFQYYEEEERQRGNFPDRFSGHQFPNYSSELNVNALLLGDSALYLCASSLVAANGYTFGSGTRLTVV.

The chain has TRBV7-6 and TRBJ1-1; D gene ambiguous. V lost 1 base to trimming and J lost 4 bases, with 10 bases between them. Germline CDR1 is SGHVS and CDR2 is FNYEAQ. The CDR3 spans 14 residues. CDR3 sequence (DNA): TGTGCCAGCAGCTTAGATACAGTTGCCACTGAAGCTTTCTTT. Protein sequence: CASSLDTVATEAFF.

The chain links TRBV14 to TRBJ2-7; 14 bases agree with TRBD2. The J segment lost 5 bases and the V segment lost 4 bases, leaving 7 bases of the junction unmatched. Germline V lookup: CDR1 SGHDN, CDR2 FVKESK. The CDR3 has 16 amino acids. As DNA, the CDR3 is TGTGCCAGCAGCCCCTTGACTAGCGGGAGGGGCGACGAGCAGTACTTC. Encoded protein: CASSPLTSGRGDEQYF.

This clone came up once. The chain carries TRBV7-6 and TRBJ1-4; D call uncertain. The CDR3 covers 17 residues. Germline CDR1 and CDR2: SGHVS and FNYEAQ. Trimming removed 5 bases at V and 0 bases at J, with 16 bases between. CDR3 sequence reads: CASSPPGGSATNEKLFF. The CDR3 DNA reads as TGTGCCAGCAGCCCCCCTGGAGGAAGTGCAACTAATGAAAAACTGTTTTTT.

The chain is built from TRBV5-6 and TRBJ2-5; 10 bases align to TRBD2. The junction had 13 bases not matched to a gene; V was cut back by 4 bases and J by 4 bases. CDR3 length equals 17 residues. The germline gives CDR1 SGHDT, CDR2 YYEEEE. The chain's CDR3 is CASSLKRASGSGETQYF. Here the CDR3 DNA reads TGTGCCAGCAGCCTAAAGCGGGCTAGCGGGAGTGGAGAGACCCAGTACTTC.

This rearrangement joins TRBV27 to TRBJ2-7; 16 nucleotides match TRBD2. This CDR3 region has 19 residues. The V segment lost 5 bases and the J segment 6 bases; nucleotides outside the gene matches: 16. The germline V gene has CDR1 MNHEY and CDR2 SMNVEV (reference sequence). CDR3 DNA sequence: TGTGCCAGCAGTAGGGGACTAGCGGGAGGGCCGGGTTTAAGAGTCGAGCAGTACGTC. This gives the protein CASSRGLAGGPGLRVEQYV.

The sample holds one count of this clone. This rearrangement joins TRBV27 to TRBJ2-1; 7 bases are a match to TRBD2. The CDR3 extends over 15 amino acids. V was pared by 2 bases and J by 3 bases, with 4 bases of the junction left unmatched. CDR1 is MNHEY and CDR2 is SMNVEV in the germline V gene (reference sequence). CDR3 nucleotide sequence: TGTGCCAGCAGTTTACGGGGCGGGAGCTACAATGAGCAGTTCTTC. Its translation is CASSLRGGSYNEQFF.

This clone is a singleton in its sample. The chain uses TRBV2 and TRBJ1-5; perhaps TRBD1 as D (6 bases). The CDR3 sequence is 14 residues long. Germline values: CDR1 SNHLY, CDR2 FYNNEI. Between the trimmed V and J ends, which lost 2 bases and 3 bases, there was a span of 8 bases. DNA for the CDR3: TGTGCCAGCAGTGAACGGACAGTCAATCAGCCCCAGCATTTT. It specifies CASSERTVNQPQHF.

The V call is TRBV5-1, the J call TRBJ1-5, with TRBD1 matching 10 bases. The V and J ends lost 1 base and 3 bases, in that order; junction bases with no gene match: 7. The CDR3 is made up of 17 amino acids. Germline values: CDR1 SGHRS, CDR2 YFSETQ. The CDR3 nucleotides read TGCGCCAGCAGCTTGTTCCCGGGACAGGGGACCAATCAGCCCCAGCATTTT. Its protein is CASSLFPGQGTNQPQHF.

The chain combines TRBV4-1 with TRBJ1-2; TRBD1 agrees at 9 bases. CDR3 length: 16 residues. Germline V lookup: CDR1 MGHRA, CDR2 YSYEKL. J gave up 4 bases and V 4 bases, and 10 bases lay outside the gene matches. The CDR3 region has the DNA TGCGCCAGCAGCCCCAACAGGGGGCGCGACGGCTATGGCTACACCTTC. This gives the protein CASSPNRGRDGYGYTF.

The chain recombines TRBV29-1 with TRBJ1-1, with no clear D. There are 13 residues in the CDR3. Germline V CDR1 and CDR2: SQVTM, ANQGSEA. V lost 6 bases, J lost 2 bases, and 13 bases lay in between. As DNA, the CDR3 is TGCAGCGTCGCCGCGGAGGTTAACACTGAAGCTTTCTTT. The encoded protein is CSVAAEVNTEAFF.

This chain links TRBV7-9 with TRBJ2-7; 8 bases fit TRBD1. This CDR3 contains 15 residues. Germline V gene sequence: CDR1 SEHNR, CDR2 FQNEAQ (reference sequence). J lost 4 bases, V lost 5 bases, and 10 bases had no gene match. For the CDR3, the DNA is TGTGCCAGCAGCCATCCGGGACAGGAGAATTACGAGCAGTACTTC. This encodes CASSHPGQENYEQYF.

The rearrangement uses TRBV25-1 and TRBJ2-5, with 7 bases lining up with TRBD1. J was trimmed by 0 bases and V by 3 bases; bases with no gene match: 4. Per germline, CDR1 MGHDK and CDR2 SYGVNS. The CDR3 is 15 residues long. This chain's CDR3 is CASSDRTGNQETQYF. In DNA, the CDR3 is TGTGCCAGCAGTGACCGGACAGGAAACCAAGAGACCCAGTACTTC.

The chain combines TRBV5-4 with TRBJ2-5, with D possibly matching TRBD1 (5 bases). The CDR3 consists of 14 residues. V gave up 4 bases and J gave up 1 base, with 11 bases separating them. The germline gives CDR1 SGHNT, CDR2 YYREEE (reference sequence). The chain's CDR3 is CASSLRQFQETQYF. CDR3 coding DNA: TGTGCCAGCAGCCTCAGACAGTTCCAAGAGACCCAGTACTTC.

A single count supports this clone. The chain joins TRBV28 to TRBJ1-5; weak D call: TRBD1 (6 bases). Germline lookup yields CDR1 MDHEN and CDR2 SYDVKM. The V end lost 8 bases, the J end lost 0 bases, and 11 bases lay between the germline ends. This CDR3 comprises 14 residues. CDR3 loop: CASQTGSSNQPQHF. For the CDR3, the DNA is TGTGCCAGCCAGACAGGCTCTAGCAATCAGCCCCAGCATTTT.

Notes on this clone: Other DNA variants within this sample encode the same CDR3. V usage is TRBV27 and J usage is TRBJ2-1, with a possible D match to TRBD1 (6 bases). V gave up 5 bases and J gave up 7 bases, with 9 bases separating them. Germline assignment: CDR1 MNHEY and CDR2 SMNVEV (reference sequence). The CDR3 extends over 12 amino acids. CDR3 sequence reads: CASSLTGNEQFF. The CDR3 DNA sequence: TGTGCCAGCAGTCTTACAGGGAATGAGCAGTTCTTC.